One and the same sample provided the 10 T cell receptor beta chains below, sequenced in a study of OX40 agonist ivuxolimab in advanced cancers. Assay: immunoSEQ multiplex PCR; the TCRdb copy retains only in-frame clones and omits some. The table lists tens of thousands of clones, over 65% of them singletons, with 2% to 3% in the top ten. Sequencing used CD4+ or CD8+ T cells sorted from blood, obtained in a trial of the OX40 agonist ivuxolimab. Receptors originate from an adult with an advanced solid tumor such as melanoma, head and neck, liver or kidney cancer.

The gene calls are TRBV9 and TRBJ2-3; D is tentatively TRBD1 or TRBD2 (6 bases each). Germline V gene lookup returns CDR1 SGDLS and CDR2 YYNGEE. The CDR3 length is 15 residues. Trimming took off 2 bases at V and 0 bases at J, with 10 bases between the two ends. The CDR3 region is CASSVAGQSTDTQYF. CDR3 DNA sequence: TGTGCCAGCAGCGTCGCGGGACAAAGCACAGATACGCAGTATTTT.

The gene calls are TRBV27 and TRBJ2-7, with D hard to call. The CDR3 is made up of 14 amino acids. The V end lost 4 bases, the J end lost 2 bases, and 12 bases lay between the germline ends. CDR1 MNHEY and CDR2 SMNVEV come from the germline V gene (reference sequence). CDR3 residues: CASSSLASPYEQYF. DNA for the CDR3: TGTGCCAGCAGTTCCCTGGCGTCCCCCTACGAGCAGTACTTC.

This sequence joins TRBV18 and TRBJ1-5, with D tentatively TRBD1 (5 bases). Between the trimmed V and J ends, which lost 4 bases and 5 bases, there was a span of 9 bases. Germline CDR1 KGHSH, CDR2 LQKENI. This CDR3 has 13 amino acids. This CDR3 reads CASSLGVDQPQHF. The CDR3 DNA reads as TGTGCCAGCTCACTAGGGGTGGATCAGCCCCAGCATTTT.

This chain connects TRBV7-2 to TRBJ2-1; D is ambiguous. CDR3 length equals 15 residues. The germline V and J ends were trimmed by 3 bases and 6 bases, with 15 bases remaining between them. The germline V gene encodes CDR1 SGHTA and CDR2 FQGNSA. CDR3 protein: CASSFLPRNLNEQFF. The CDR3 nucleotides read TGTGCCAGCAGCTTTCTCCCTAGGAATCTCAATGAGCAGTTCTTC.

V usage is TRBV4-2 and J usage is TRBJ2-5; 10 bases match TRBD1. J gave up 5 bases and V 0 bases, and 6 bases lay outside the gene matches. The CDR3 has 16 amino acids. Germline V lookup: CDR1 LGHNA, CDR2 YNFKEQ. The chain's CDR3 is CASSQDLGTGAETQYF. The CDR3 DNA sequence: TGTGCCAGCAGCCAAGATCTCGGGACAGGGGCGGAGACCCAGTACTTC.

V usage is TRBV5-6 and J usage is TRBJ2-3; 10 bases line up with TRBD1. Per the germline V gene, CDR1 is SGHDT and CDR2 is YYEEEE. The J segment lost 5 bases and the V segment lost 5 bases, leaving 5 bases of the junction unmatched. The CDR3 is 14 residues long. CDR3 loop: CASRGTGAGDTQYF. Written as DNA, the CDR3 is TGTGCCAGCAGGGGGACAGGGGCGGGAGATACGCAGTATTTT.

This chain joins TRBV7-9 and TRBJ1-1, with D uncertain. V lost 6 bases and J lost 0, with 17 bases in between. The CDR3 runs 16 residues. Germline V gives CDR1 SEHNR, CDR2 FQNEAQ (reference sequence). In nucleotides, the CDR3 is TGTGCCAGCAGACCAACAGTTCGCTACATGAACACTGAAGCTTTCTTT. This sequence encodes CASRPTVRYMNTEAFF.

The chain employs TRBV7-3 and TRBJ1-5; the D gene is possibly TRBD1 (5 bases). Trimming took off 1 base at V and 2 bases at J, with 9 bases between the two ends. The germline V gene encodes CDR1 SGHTA and CDR2 FQGTGA. This CDR3 region has 15 residues. The CDR3 bases are TGTGCCAGCAGCTTAAATGGGGGGGGCAATCAGCCCCAGCATTTT. Translation: CASSLNGGGNQPQHF.

This clone has just one count. The chain has TRBV11-3 and TRBJ2-1; no clear D. The germline gives CDR1 SGHNT, CDR2 YENEEA. The CDR3 sequence is 13 residues long. V was pared by 5 bases and J by 0 bases, with 5 bases between. The CDR3 DNA reads as TGTGCCAGCAGCGCCGGCTCCTACAATGAGCAGTTCTTC. The encoded protein is CASSAGSYNEQFF.

This clone was seen a few times. This rearrangement joins TRBV7-2 to TRBJ2-5; a possible D gene is TRBD2 (6 bases). V was clipped by 3 bases and J by 0 bases, with 11 bases between them. The CDR3 is 15 residues long. Germline V gene data show CDR1 as SGHTA and CDR2 as FQGNSA. For the CDR3, the DNA is TGTGCCAGCAGCTTGACGGGAGCGTACCAAGAGACCCAGTACTTC. Translation: CASSLTGAYQETQYF.